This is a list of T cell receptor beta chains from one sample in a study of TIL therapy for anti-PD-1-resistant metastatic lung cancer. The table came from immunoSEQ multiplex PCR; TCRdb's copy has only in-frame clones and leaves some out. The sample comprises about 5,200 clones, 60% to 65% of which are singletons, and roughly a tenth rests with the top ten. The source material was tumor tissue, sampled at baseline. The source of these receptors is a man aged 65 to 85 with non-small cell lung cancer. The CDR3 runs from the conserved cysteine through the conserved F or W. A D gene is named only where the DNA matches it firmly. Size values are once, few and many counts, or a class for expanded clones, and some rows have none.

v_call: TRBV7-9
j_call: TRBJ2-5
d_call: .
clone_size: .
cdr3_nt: TGTGCCAGCAGCTTAGTCCAGGGGGGTCAAGAGACCCAGTACTTC
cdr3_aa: CASSLVQGGQETQYF

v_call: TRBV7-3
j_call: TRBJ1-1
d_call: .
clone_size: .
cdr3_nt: TGTGCCAGCAGTTCCCAGGAGAACACTGAAGCTTTCTTT
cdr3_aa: CASSSQENTEAFF

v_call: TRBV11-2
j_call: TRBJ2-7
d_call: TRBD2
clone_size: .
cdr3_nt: TGTGCCAGCAGCTTAGTTGGCGGGGGGCTCGAGCAGTACTTC
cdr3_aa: CASSLVGGGLEQYF

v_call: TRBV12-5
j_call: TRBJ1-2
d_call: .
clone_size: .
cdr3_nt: TGTGCTAGTGGTTTTGACGGCGGCTATGGCTACACCTTC
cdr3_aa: CASGFDGGYGYTF

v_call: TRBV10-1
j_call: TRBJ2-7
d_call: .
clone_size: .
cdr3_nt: TGCGCCACCTCTGATATCGAGCAGTACTTC
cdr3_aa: CATSDIEQYF

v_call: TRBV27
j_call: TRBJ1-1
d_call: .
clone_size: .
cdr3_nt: TGTGCCAGCAGTTCGGGCGGGGCTACTCTGAACACTGAAGCTTTCTTT
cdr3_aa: CASSSGGATLNTEAFF

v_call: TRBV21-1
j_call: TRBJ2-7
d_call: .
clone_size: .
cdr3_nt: TGTGCCAGCAGCAGGACCGCTAGCGGGCGCTCCTACGAGCAGTACTTC
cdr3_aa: CASSRTASGRSYEQYF

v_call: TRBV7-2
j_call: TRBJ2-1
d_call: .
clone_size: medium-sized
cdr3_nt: TGTGCCAGCAGCTTAGGCAGCGAGAGGACAGTAAACAATGAGCAGTTCTTC
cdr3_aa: CASSLGSERTVNNEQFF

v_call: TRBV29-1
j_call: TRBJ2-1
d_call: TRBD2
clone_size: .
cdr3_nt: TGCAGCGTTAATAACCTAGGACTAGCACATGAGGGGGATGAGCAGTTCTTC
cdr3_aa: CSVNNLGLAHEGDEQFF

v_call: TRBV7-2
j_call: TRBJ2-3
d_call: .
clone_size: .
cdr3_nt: TGTGCCAGCAGCTTTAGCGGTGATCCGACAGATACGCAGTATTTT
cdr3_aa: CASSFSGDPTDTQYF

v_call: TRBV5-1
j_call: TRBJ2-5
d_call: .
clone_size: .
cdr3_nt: TGCGCCAGCAGCTGGGGAAGGGAGCAAGAGACCCAGTACTTC
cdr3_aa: CASSWGREQETQYF

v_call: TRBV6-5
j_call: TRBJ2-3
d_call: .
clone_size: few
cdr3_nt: TGTGCCAGCAGTTACTCGGATACGCAGTATTTT
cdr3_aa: CASSYSDTQYF

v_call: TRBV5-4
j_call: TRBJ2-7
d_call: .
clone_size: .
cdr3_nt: TGTGCCAGCACCTGGGCAGGGGATAAGAACGAGCAGTACTTC
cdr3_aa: CASTWAGDKNEQYF

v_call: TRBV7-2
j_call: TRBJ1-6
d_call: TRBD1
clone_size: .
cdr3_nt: TGTGCCAGCAGCCCCCGGGACAGGGATAATTCACCCCTCCACTTT
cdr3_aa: CASSPRDRDNSPLHF

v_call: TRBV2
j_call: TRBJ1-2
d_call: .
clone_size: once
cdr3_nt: TGTGCCAGCAGATCCTATGGCTACACCTTC
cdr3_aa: CASRSYGYTF

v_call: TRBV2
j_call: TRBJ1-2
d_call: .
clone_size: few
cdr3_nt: TGTGCCAGCAGTGAAGTATGGGGAGCTAACTATGGCTACACCTTC
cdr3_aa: CASSEVWGANYGYTF

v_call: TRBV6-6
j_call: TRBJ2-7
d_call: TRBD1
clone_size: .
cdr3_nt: TGTGCCAGCAAGAGTGGACAGGGCCTTTACGAGCAGTACTTC
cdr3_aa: CASKSGQGLYEQYF

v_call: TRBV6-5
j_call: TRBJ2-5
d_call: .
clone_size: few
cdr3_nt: TGTGCCAGCATCCAGAGACTGGGAGGAAAAGAGACCCAGTACTTC
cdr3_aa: CASIQRLGGKETQYF

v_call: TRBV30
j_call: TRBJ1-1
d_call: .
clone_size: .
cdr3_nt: TGTGCCTGGAGTGTAAACCTGATGAACACTGAAGCTTTCTTT
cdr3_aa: CAWSVNLMNTEAFF

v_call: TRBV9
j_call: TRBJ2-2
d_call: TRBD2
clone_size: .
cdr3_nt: TGTGCCAGCAGCGTAGGGCTAGCGGGAGGATCGAACACCGGGGAGCTGTTTTTT
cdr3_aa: CASSVGLAGGSNTGELFF

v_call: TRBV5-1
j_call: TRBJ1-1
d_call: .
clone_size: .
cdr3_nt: TGCGCCAGCAGCTTGGGAGTGGATAGGCCTGAAGCTTTCTTT
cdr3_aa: CASSLGVDRPEAFF

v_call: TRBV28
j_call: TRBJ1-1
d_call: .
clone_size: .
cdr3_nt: TGTGCCACTCTTAAGGGGGGTCTTGAAGCTTTCTTT
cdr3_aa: CATLKGGLEAFF

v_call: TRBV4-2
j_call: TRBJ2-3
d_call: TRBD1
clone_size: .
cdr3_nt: TGTGCCAGCAGCCAAGTAAGGCAGGGGGCCACAGATACGCAGTATTTT
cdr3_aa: CASSQVRQGATDTQYF

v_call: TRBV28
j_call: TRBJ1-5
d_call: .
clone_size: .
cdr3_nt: TGTGCCAGCAGTTTAAAGGGCAACCTTAACAATCAGCCCCAGCATTTT
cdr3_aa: CASSLKGNLNNQPQHF

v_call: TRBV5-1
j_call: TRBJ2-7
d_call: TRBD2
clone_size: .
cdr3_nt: TGCGCCAGCAGCCTGCTAGCGGGGGGGTCCTACGAGCAGTACTTC
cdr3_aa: CASSLLAGGSYEQYF

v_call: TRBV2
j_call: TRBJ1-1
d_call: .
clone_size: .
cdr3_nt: TGTGCCAGCAGTGACAGGGATACTGAAGCTTTCTTT
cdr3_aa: CASSDRDTEAFF

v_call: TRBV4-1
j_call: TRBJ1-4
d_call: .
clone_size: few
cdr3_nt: TGCGCCAGCAGCCAAGATGGCAGGGGTCCTAATGAAAAACTGTTTTTT
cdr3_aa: CASSQDGRGPNEKLFF

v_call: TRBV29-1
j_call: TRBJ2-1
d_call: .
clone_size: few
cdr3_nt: TGCAGCGTTTCCAGTGCTAGCGCTAAATACAATGAGCAGTTCTTC
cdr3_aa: CSVSSASAKYNEQFF

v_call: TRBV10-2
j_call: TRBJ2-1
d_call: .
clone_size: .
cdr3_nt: TGCGCCAGCAGTCGCTCTAGCTACAATGAGCAGTTCTTC
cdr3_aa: CASSRSSYNEQFF

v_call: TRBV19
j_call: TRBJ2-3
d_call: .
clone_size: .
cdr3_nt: TGTGCCAGTAGCGTAGCGGCAATCAACACAGATACGCAGTATTTT
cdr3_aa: CASSVAAINTDTQYF

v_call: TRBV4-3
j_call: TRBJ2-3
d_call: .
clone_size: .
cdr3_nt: TGCGCCAGCAATGTGGGAGAAACAGATACGCAGTATTTT
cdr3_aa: CASNVGETDTQYF

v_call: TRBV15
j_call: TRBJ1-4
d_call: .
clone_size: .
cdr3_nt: TGTGCCACCAGCAAAGGGACACCTGCAACTAATGAAAAACTGTTTTTT
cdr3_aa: CATSKGTPATNEKLFF

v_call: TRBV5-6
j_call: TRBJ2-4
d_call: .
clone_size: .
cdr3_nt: TGTGCCAGCAGCTCCCGACAGCTAGCCAAAAACATTCAGTACTTC
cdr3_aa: CASSSRQLAKNIQYF

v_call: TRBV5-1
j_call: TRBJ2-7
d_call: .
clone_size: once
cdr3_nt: TGCGCCAGCAGACCCTGGGAGATGTCCTACGAGCAGTACTTC
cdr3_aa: CASRPWEMSYEQYF